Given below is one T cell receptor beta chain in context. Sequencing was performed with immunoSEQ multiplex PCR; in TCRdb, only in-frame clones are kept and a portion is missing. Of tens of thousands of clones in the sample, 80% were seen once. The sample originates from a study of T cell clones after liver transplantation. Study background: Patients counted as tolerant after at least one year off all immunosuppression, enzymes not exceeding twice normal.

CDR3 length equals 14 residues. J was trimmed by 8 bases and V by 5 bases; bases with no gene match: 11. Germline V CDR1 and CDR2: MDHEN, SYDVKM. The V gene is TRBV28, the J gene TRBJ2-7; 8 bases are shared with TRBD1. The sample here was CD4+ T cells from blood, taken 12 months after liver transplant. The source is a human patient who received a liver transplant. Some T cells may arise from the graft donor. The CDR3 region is CASSTTGTGEKQYF. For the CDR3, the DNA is TGTGCCAGCAGTACCACCGGGACAGGTGAAAAGCAGTACTTC.